Listed below are T cell receptor beta chains from one sample, sequenced in a study of Graves' ophthalmopathy and Graves' hyperthyroidism. TCRdb ran MiXCR on the multiplex PCR reads and lists one entry per CDR3 protein. The sample has approximately 700,000 distinct CDR3 sequences; approximately 40% are singletons. The material sequenced was peripheral blood. Source of these receptors: an adult man with Graves' ophthalmopathy. Each CDR3 is given with its conserved first and last residue. The D gene is left open where the match is weak. Some rows mark clone size as missing; the rest say once, few, many or name a class of expanded clone.

>TRBV2|TRBJ1-4|NA|NA
TGTGCCAGCAGCGGGACGGACCATGAAAAACTGTTTTTT
CASSGTDHEKLFF
>TRBV25-1|TRBJ2-2|many|TRBD1
TGTGCCAGCAGCCTTACAGGGGCGAACACCGGGGAGCTGTTTTTT
CASSLTGANTGELFF
>TRBV7-2|TRBJ1-2|NA|NA
TGTGCCAGCATCACCCCCGGGAGCTCAAGCTATGGCTACACCTTC
CASITPGSSSYGYTF
>TRBV7-9|TRBJ1-2|few|NA
TGTGCCAGCAGCCCCAGGGGAGGGGTCTATGGCTACACCTTC
CASSPRGGVYGYTF
>TRBV29-1|TRBJ2-5|many|TRBD2
TGCAGCGGCTTAGCGGGGGAAGAGACCCAGTACTTC
CSGLAGEETQYF
>TRBV9|TRBJ1-4|NA|NA
TGTGCCAGCAGCCAAGGGGACACCGCGGGGCCGTTTTTT
CASSQGDTAGPFF
>TRBV19|TRBJ2-2|NA|NA
TGTGCCAGTACCCCTAAGGCCCGGGGCGGGGAGCTGTTTTTT
CASTPKARGGELFF
>TRBV12-3/TRBV12-4|TRBJ2-6|NA|NA
TGTGCCACCAACAGGGTACTGAGATCTGGGGCCAACGTCCTGACTTTC
CATNRVLRSGANVLTF
>TRBV20-1|TRBJ2-5|NA|TRBD2
TGCAGTGCCACCCCGACTAGCGGGGGGAACCAAGAGACCCAGTACTTC
CSATPTSGGNQETQYF
>TRBV25-1|TRBJ2-6|few|NA
TGTGCCAGCAGCCAAGGGGTCCCGTCTGGGGCCAACGTCCTGACTTTC
CASSQGVPSGANVLTF
>TRBV20-1|TRBJ2-7|few|TRBD2
TGCAGTGCTTGGGGGACTAGCGGGAGTTCCTACGAGCAGTACTTC
CSAWGTSGSSYEQYF
>TRBV5-1|TRBJ1-6|many|NA
TGCGCCAGCAGCTTGTCCGGGGGCTATTCACCCCTCCACTTT
CASSLSGGYSPLHF
>TRBV7-9|TRBJ1-4|NA|NA
TGTGCCAGCAGATTGACAGGCGCAACTAATGAAAAACTGTTTTTT
CASRLTGATNEKLFF
>TRBV25-1|TRBJ1-4|NA|NA
TGTGCCAGCAGTGAAGCCAGGGGAGCAATTAATGAAAAACTGTTTTTT
CASSEARGAINEKLFF
>TRBV10-3|TRBJ2-7|NA|NA
TGTGCCACTGGGGGTTCCTCCGAGCAGTACTTC
CATGGSSEQYF
>TRBV29-1|TRBJ2-5|NA|NA
TGCAGCGTTGGCCCCTCGGGGAACCAAGAGACCCAGTACTTC
CSVGPSGNQETQYF
>TRBV2|TRBJ2-7|NA|TRBD1
TGTGCCAGCAGTCGGGACAGGGATTACTACGAGCAGTACTTC
CASSRDRDYYEQYF
>TRBV10-2|TRBJ2-7|many|NA
TGCGCCAGCAGTGAGACACGAGCCTACGAGCAGTACTTC
CASSETRAYEQYF
>TRBV5-6|TRBJ1-1|few|NA
TGTGCCAGCAGTAAGGGTAGGGCCACTGAAGCTTTCTTT
CASSKGRATEAFF
>TRBV25-1|TRBJ1-4|few|TRBD1
TGTGCTAAGAGGGGGACAGGGGACGAAAAACTGTTTTTT
CAKRGTGDEKLFF
>TRBV2|TRBJ2-7|few|NA
TGTGCCAGCAGTGAAGCCTTGACAGCTGAGTACGAGCAGTACTTC
CASSEALTAEYEQYF
>TRBV10-3|TRBJ1-6|NA|NA
TGTGCCAGCAGCGGAAATATGGGACTCGTGAATAATTCACCCCTCCACTTT
CASSGNMGLVNNSPLHF
>TRBV20-1|TRBJ1-2|NA|NA
TGCAGTGCTAGAGACCTGACAGGTGGTAACTATGGCTACACCTTC
CSARDLTGGNYGYTF
>TRBV10-1|TRBJ2-2|NA|NA
TGCGCCAGCAGCACCGGGACCAGGGGAGGGGGTCGGGAGCTGCTTTTT
CASSTGTRGGGRELLF